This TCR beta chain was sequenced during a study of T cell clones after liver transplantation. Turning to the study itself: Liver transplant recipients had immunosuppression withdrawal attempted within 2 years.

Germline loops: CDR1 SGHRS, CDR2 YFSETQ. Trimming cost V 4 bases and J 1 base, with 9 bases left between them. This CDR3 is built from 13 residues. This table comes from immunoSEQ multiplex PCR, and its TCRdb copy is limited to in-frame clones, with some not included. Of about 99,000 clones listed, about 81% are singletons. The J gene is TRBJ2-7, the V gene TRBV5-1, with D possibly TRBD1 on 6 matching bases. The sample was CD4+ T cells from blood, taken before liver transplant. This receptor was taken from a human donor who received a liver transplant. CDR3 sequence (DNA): TGCGCCAGCAGCCCTGGACAGTCCTACGAGCAGTACTTC. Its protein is CASSPGQSYEQYF.